In its sample, the clone carrying this TCR beta chain was seen a few times. Its antigen is not known. This specimen belongs to a study of blood T cells in healthy people across ages. Per-sample yields of isolated PBMCs were at least 6 million. A second PCR of 7 to 11 cycles used a sample-barcoded 5' primer and a J-beta primer mix. Every molecule of cDNA carried a tag from a template-switch adaptor with 12 random nucleotides. The yield of each sample was at least 3 million CDR3-containing paired-end reads. TCRdb re-analysed the 5' RACE reads in MiXCR, keeping a single row per CDR3 protein. Altogether some 780,000 distinct CDR3 sequences are present, 56% being singletons, with the ten largest covering roughly 25%. CDR1 and CDR2 (germline): DFQATT, SNEGSKA (reference sequence). Trimming removed 6 bases from V and 2 bases from J; junction bases left unmatched: 5. The length of the CDR3 is 13 residues. Regarding the study as a whole: A strong correlation was found between TCR beta diversity and the percentage of naive T cells.

V and J are TRBV20-1 and TRBJ2-3; 7 bases align to TRBD2. The clonotype originates from a man aged 40-49 years in good health. The sequenced sample was blood. The CDR3, as DNA: TGCAGTGCCCGGGAGGTCATCACAGATACGCAGTATTTT. This translates into CSAREVITDTQYF.